This T cell receptor (beta chain) was recorded in a study of cytomegalovirus exposure and HLA in healthy donors. Both 60 Vbeta primers and 13 Jbeta primers went into the PCR. Profiling relied on immunoSEQ multiplex PCR, and the TCRdb table lists in-frame clones only, not all of them. The data contain about 180,000 clones, approximately 80% of them singletons. V was shortened by 4 bases and J by 0 bases, with 13 bases between the two germline ends. The germline V gene has CDR1 SGHVT and CDR2 SQSDAQ. The CDR3 has 16 residues. This TCR was recovered from a woman between 50 and 59 years old in good health and CMV-seronegative. The rearrangement uses TRBV7-4 and TRBJ2-1; D not resolved. Sequencing was carried out using PBMCs. The chain's CDR3 is CASSSMPTRSYNEQFF. Written as DNA, the CDR3 is TGTGCCAGCAGCTCAATGCCGACTCGCTCCTACAATGAGCAGTTCTTC.